This T cell receptor beta chain was obtained from a study of shared clonotypes between healthy human individuals. Study at large: The donors, a couple of women and three men, were aged 18 to 49. Findings and limits, study-wide: Relative to their counterparts shared across all four donors, non-shared clonotypes exhibited diminished generation probabilities.

Sequencing was performed with immunoSEQ multiplex PCR; in TCRdb, only in-frame clones are kept and a portion is missing. The data contain about 870,000 clones, 80% to 95% of them singletons. CDR1 is PRHDT and CDR2 is FYEKMQ in the germline V gene (reference sequence). The CDR3 sequence is 14 residues long. V dropped 4 bases and J dropped 3 bases, with 13 bases sitting between them. A note on this clone: Its antigen is not identified.

CD45RO-negative, CCR7-positively selected cells formed the naive CD8 fraction, excluding terminally differentiated effector memory CD45RA+ cells. This receptor was identified in a man younger than 40 in good health. The specimen was naive CD8+ T cells sorted from blood. The genes are TRBV13 and TRBJ2-7, with D possibly being TRBD1 (7 bases). The CDR3 region is CASSSAGQLYEQYF. DNA for the CDR3: TGTGCCAGCAGCTCCGCGGGACAGCTCTACGAGCAGTACTTC.